Sequencing of this T cell receptor (beta chain) was carried out in a study of post-analysis software for immune sequencing data. As for the study in general: Relapsing-remitting, secondary progressive and progressive-relapsing courses of multiple sclerosis were included. Study-level points and caveats: Patients had higher frequencies than controls of about 5 TRBV segments, including TRBV5-6, TRBV5-1 and TRBV20-1.

Notes on this clonotype: Its matching antigen is unknown.

Germline lookup yields CDR1 SGHTA and CDR2 FQGNSA. V gave up 5 bases and J gave up 7 bases, with 12 bases separating them. The CDR3 extends over 12 amino acids. Incorporated into the TCR beta cDNA libraries were unique molecular identifiers, which served to reduce PCR and sequencing biases. TCRdb re-called the PCR reads with MiXCR, one entry per CDR3 protein. The data show roughly 870,000 distinct CDR3 sequences, roughly 50% seen once. Sequencing input: blood. V usage is TRBV7-2 and J usage is TRBJ2-7; D remains unclear. This sequence was found in a girl between 10 and 17 years old with multiple sclerosis. Written as DNA, the CDR3 is TGTGCCAGCAGCCTCCCTTGCGGAGAGCAGTACTTC. Amino acids: CASSLPCGEQYF.